This TCR beta chain was captured by sequencing in a study of blood T cell repertoires in COVID-19. In the study overall: Material from acute and convalescent COVID-19 was sourced from the United States, Italy and Spain. Nucleic acid was either cDNA or gDNA, and it came from T cells, B-cell-depleted T cells, or PBMCs.

Methods used by the authors: How many nucleated cells were present was estimated from reference gene primer amplification. Libraries were prepared by immunoSEQ multiplex PCR; TCRdb keeps only in-frame clonotypes and omits some of them. From that table come the V and J calls and clone size; the DNA was used to work out D and trimming. The sample lists 100,000 to 150,000 clones, 88% seen once, with approximately 8.1% in the top ten. V dropped 1 base and J dropped 6; count of bases not matched to a gene: 11. CDR3 length: 16 residues. Germline V gives CDR1 GTSNPN, CDR2 SVGIG (reference sequence). The clonotype was recovered from a man aged 50 to 59 with acute or convalescent COVID-19. The sequencing sample was made of peripheral blood. This sequence joins TRBV30 and TRBJ1-2; 10 positions match TRBD1. The CDR3 loop is CAWSAIGQGVKNGYTF. CDR3 DNA: TGTGCCTGGAGTGCCATCGGACAGGGGGTCAAAAATGGCTACACCTTC.